These 18 T cell receptor beta chains were sequenced from one sample in a study of response to subunit inactivated influenza vaccine. In TCRdb, the RT-PCR reads were re-called with MiXCR into one record per CDR3 protein. This repertoire shows 450,000 to 600,000 distinct CDR3 sequences, more than 15% found once; its top ten account for roughly 3%. The starting material was CD4+ T cells sorted from PBMCs, obtained 23 months after vaccination. These receptors were collected from a man between 50 and 69 years old who received an inactivated influenza vaccine.

This clonotype has more than one count but fewer than ten. The gene calls are TRBV5-1 and TRBJ2-7, with TRBD1 matching 7 bases. This CDR3 has 14 amino acids. J lost 3 bases, V lost 3 bases, and 6 bases had no gene match. Germline CDR1 SGHRS, CDR2 YFSETQ. CDR3 amino acids: CASSSMTGNYEQYF. In DNA, the CDR3 is TGCGCCAGCAGCTCGATGACAGGGAACTACGAGCAGTACTTC. The whole variable domain, remainder taken from reference TRBV5-1 and TRBJ2-7, is KAGVTQTPRYLIKTRGQQVTLSCSPISGHRSVSWYQQTPGQGLQFLFEYFSETQRNKGNFPGRFSGRQFSNSRSEMNVSTLELGDSALYLCASSSMTGNYEQYFGPGTRLTVT.

The rearrangement uses TRBV10-3 and TRBJ1-1, with a tentative D call TRBD1 (5 bases). V gave up 4 bases and J gave up 10 bases, with 19 bases separating them. The CDR3 has 14 residues. CDR1 and CDR2 from the germline V gene are ENHRY and SYGVKD. The CDR3: CAISVREGAYGAFF. The CDR3 nucleotides are TGTGCCATCAGTGTGAGAGAAGGGGCCTATGGAGCTTTCTTT.

The chain uses TRBV4-3 and TRBJ1-5; a possible D gene is TRBD1 (6 bases). Trimming removed 1 base from V and 0 bases from J, with 7 bases in between. Per the germline V gene, CDR1 is LGHNA and CDR2 is YSLEER. This CDR3 region has 15 residues. The DNA for the CDR3 is TGCGCCAGCAGCCAAGGGACAGCTAGCAATCAGCCCCAGCATTTT. It yields the protein CASSQGTASNQPQHF.

In this sample, this clonotype turned up a few times. The chain links TRBV10-3 to TRBJ2-2; D possibly corresponds to TRBD2 (5 bases). V was pared by 8 bases and J by 4 bases, with 8 bases between. CDR1 and CDR2 from the germline V gene are ENHRY and SYGVKD. The CDR3 covers 12 residues. The CDR3 DNA is TGTGCCATCGGACTTGGCACCGGGGAGCTGTTTTTT. Amino acids: CAIGLGTGELFF.

This chain uses TRBV6-2 or TRBV6-3 with TRBJ2-7; 11 nucleotides match TRBD2. The V gene end was trimmed by 6 bases and the J gene end by 3 bases; junction bases not matched to a gene: 4. Germline lookup yields CDR1 MNHEY and CDR2 SVGEGT. This CDR3 spans 14 amino acids. CDR3 amino acids: CASSGTSGYYEQYF. The CDR3 region has the DNA TGTGCCAGCAGCGGGACTAGCGGATACTACGAGCAGTACTTC.

Only a few counts were recorded for this clonotype. V usage is TRBV12-3 or TRBV12-4 and J usage is TRBJ2-7, with TRBD2 identical over 7 bases. Trimming cost V 6 bases and J 9 bases; bases outside gene matches: 8. The CDR3 is made up of 12 amino acids. The CDR3, as DNA: TGTGCCAGCAGCACACAGACTAGCATGCAGTACTTC. This gives the protein CASSTQTSMQYF.

As to this clonotype: A read error may account for a junction end that differs from germline. This chain connects TRBV28 to TRBJ2-1, with TRBD1 identical over 7 bases. Germline loops: CDR1 MDHEN, CDR2 SYDVKM. This CDR3 has 15 amino acids. The CDR3 protein is CASSLLRGQYNEQLF. CDR3 coding DNA: TGTGCCAGCAGTTTATTAAGGGGACAGTACAATGAGCAGCTCTTC.

This clonotype was counted many times. The chain recombines TRBV25-1 with TRBJ2-7; D remains ambiguous. The V gene's germline CDR1 is MGHDK and CDR2 SYGVNS. V lost 1 base and J 2 bases, leaving 15 bases between the germline ends. The CDR3 is made up of 16 amino acids. The CDR3 coding sequence is TGTGCCAGCAGTGAATCCCTCAGTAAACCTCCCTACGAGCAGTACTTC. Residues: CASSESLSKPPYEQYF.

This clonotype was counted ten times or more. The rearrangement links TRBV7-3 to TRBJ2-2, with D possibly being TRBD2 (6 bases). CDR1 SGHTA and CDR2 FQGTGA come from the germline V gene. The CDR3 totals 15 residues. V shed 0 bases and J shed 7 bases, with 12 bases lying between them. CDR3 region: CASSLTSGWGGELFF. CDR3 nucleotides: TGTGCCAGCAGCTTAACTAGCGGATGGGGCGGGGAGCTGTTTTTT. Drawing the rest from reference TRBV7-3 and TRBJ2-2, the complete variable domain is GAGVSQTPSNKVTEKGKYVELRCDPISGHTALYWYRQSLGQGPEFLIYFQGTGAADDSGLPNDRFFAVRPEGSVSTLKIQRTERGDSAVYLCASSLTSGWGGELFFGEGSRLTVL.

Only a few counts were recorded for this clonotype. CDR3 sequence: CASSQDRAETNSPLHF. In DNA form, the CDR3 reads TGCGCCAGCAGCCAAGATAGGGCAGAGACTAATTCACCCCTCCACTTT. V is TRBV4-3 and J is TRBJ1-6; D remains ambiguous. Trimming took off 0 bases at V and 6 bases at J, with 12 bases between the two ends. From germline, CDR1 is LGHNA and CDR2 YSLEER. The CDR3 covers 16 residues.

This clonotype appeared a few times. The chain joins TRBV3-1 to TRBJ1-2; 8 positions match TRBD1. Trimming cost V 4 bases and J 2 bases; bases outside gene matches: 6. Germline V CDR1 and CDR2: LGHDT, YNNKEL (reference sequence). There are 15 residues in the CDR3. The DNA for the CDR3 is TGTGCCAGCAGCCCCTGGACAGGGATCAACTATGGCTACACCTTC. Translating gives CASSPWTGINYGYTF. Looking up the rest from reference TRBV3-1 and TRBJ1-2 gives the full variable domain: DTAVSQTPKYLVTQMGNDKSIKCEQNLGHDTMYWYKQDSKKFLKIMFSYNNKELIINETVPNRFSPKSPDKAHLNLHINSLELGDSAVYFCASSPWTGINYGYTFGSGTRLTVV.

The chain combines TRBV29-1 with TRBJ2-2, with D hard to call. Trimming shortened V by 7 bases and J by 1 base, and 13 bases separated the two germline ends. The CDR3 loop spans 14 amino acids. Germline CDR1 reads SQVTM; CDR2 reads ANQGSEA. The CDR3 coding sequence is TGCAGCGCCGGCCGGCAACAGAACACCGGGGAGCTGTTTTTT. Translation: CSAGRQQNTGELFF.

Ten or more counts support this clonotype. The V and J genes are TRBV7-2 and TRBJ2-3, with D perhaps being TRBD1 or TRBD2 (5 bases each). Trimming removed 5 bases from V and 5 bases from J, with 20 bases in between. CDR3 length equals 16 residues. CDR1 is SGHTA and CDR2 is FQGNSA in the germline V gene. The CDR3 bases are TGTGCCAGCAGCAATGAGGGGACGGAGTTTAGAGATACGCAGTATTTT. Translating gives CASSNEGTEFRDTQYF.

The V and J genes are TRBV12-5 and TRBJ2-3; 7 bases align to TRBD2. V dropped 6 bases and J dropped 4; count of bases not matched to a gene: 4. The CDR3 extends over 13 amino acids. The V gene's germline CDR1 is LGHNT and CDR2 FRNRAP. The CDR3 DNA follows: TGTGCTAGTGGCCCCGGGAGGCCAGATACGCAGTATTTT. Translating gives CASGPGRPDTQYF.

This chain connects TRBV4-2 to TRBJ2-3, with D hard to call. Trimming pared 5 bases from V and 6 bases from J, leaving 18 bases between. CDR1 LGHNA and CDR2 YNFKEQ come from the germline V gene. There are 15 residues in the CDR3. The CDR3 sequence is CASSYLATASDTQYF. The CDR3 nucleotides are TGTGCCAGCAGCTACTTGGCGACGGCCTCGGATACGCAGTATTTT.

V gene TRBV20-1 combines with J gene TRBJ1-4; TRBD1 matches 7 bases. V was pared by 6 bases and J by 8 bases, with 9 bases of the junction left unmatched. Looked up from germline, CDR1 is DFQATT and CDR2 is SNEGSKA (reference sequence). The CDR3 has 13 residues. The CDR3 DNA is TGCAGTGCGTCGGGACAGAGCGGAGAAAAACTGTTTTTT. It yields the protein CSASGQSGEKLFF.

In its sample, this clonotype was seen a few times. The V call is TRBV3-1, the J call TRBJ2-7; 10 nucleotides align to TRBD2. This CDR3 region has 16 residues. J lost 6 bases, V lost 1 base, and 9 bases had no gene match. The germline CDR1 and CDR2 sequences are LGHDT and YNNKEL (reference sequence). This CDR3 reads CASSQVTLAGHTEQYF. The DNA for the CDR3 is TGTGCCAGCAGCCAAGTAACACTAGCGGGACATACCGAGCAGTACTTC.

This clonotype was seen only a few times. The rearrangement uses TRBV24-1 and TRBJ1-5; 9 nucleotides agree with TRBD1. J gave up 5 bases and V 2 bases, and 6 bases lay outside the gene matches. The CDR3 contains 16 residues. The germline gives CDR1 KGHDR, CDR2 SFDVKD. The CDR3 nucleotides read TGTGCCACCAGTGATTCTGACGGGACAGGGTATCAGCCCCAGCATTTT. Its translation: CATSDSDGTGYQPQHF.